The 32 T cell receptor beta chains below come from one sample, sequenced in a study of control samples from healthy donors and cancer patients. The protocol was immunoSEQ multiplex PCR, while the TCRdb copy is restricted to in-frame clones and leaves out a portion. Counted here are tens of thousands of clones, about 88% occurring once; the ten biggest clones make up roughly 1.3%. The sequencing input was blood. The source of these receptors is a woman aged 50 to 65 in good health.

The CDR3 loop is CSVGLLFSQVYTF. CDR3 DNA: TGCAGCGTTGGTTTATTGTTTTCTCAGGTCTACACCTTC. This chain connects TRBV29-1 to TRBJ1-2, with D hard to call. V was cut by 4 bases and J by 10 bases, with 19 bases left in between. Germline V gene sequence: CDR1 SQVTM, CDR2 ANQGSEA. The CDR3 length is 13 residues.

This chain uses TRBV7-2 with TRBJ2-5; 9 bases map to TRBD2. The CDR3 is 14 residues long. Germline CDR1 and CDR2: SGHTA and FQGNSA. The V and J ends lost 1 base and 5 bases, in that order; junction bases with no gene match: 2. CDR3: CASSLGLAGETQYF. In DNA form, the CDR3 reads TGTGCCAGCAGCTTAGGTCTAGCGGGGGAGACCCAGTACTTC.

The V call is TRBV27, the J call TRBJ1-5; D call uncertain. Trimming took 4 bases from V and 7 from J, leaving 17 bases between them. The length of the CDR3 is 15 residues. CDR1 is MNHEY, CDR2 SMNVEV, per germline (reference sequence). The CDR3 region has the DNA TGTGCCAGCAGTTCTCAGGAGGGCATTTGGCAGCCCCAGCATTTT. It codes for CASSSQEGIWQPQHF.

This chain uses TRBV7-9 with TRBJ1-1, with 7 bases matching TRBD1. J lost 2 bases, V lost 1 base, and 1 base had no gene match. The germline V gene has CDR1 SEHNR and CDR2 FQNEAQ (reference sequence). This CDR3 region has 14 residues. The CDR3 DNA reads TGTGCCAGCAGCTTAGAGGGGGCCAACACTGAAGCTTTCTTT. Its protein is CASSLEGANTEAFF.

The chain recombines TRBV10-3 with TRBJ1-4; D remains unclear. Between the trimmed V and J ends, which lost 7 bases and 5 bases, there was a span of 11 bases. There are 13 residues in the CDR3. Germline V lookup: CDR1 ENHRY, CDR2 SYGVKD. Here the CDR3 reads CAITRGPNEKLFF. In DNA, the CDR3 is TGTGCCATCACTCGCGGACCGAATGAAAAACTGTTTTTT.

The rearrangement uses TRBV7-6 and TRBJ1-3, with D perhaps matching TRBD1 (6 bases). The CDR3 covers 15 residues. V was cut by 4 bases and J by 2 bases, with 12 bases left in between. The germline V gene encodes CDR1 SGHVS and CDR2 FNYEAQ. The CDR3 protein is CASSSTGSTGNTIYF. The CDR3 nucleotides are TGTGCCAGCAGCTCCACAGGGAGTACTGGAAACACCATATATTTT.

The CDR3 loop reads CATSDSDRDSDTQYF. In nucleotides, the CDR3 is TGTGCCACCAGTGATTCGGACAGGGACTCAGATACGCAGTATTTT. The rearrangement joins TRBV24-1 to TRBJ2-3, with TRBD1 identical over 8 bases. Germline CDR1 is KGHDR and CDR2 is SFDVKD. CDR3 length: 15 residues. Trimming at V came to 2 bases and at J to 4 bases, leaving 4 bases not matched to a gene.

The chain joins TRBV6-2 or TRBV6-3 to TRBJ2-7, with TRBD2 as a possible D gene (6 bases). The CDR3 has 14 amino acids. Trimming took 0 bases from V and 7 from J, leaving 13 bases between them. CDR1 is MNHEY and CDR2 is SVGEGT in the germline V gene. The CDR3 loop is CASSYSGGSGEQYF. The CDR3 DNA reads TGTGCCAGCAGTTACTCGGGAGGTTCCGGAGAGCAGTACTTC.

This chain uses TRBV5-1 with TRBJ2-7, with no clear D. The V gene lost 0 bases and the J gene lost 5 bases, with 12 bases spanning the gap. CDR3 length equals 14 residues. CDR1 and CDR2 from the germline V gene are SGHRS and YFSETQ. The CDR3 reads CASSLVGSSDEQYF. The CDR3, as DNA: TGCGCCAGCAGCTTGGTAGGGTCAAGCGACGAGCAGTACTTC.

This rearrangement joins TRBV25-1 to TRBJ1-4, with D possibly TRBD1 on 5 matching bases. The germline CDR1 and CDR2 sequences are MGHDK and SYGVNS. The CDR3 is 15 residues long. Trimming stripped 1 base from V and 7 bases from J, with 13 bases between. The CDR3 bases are TGTGCCAGCAGTGAATGGGGGGGGGTGGCTGAAAAACTGTTTTTT. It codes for CASSEWGGVAEKLFF.

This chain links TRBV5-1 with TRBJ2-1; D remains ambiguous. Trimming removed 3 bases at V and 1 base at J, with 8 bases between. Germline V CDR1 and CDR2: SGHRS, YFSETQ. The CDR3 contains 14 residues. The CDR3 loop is CASSSPISYNEQFF. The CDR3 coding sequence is TGCGCCAGCAGCTCCCCCATATCCTACAATGAGCAGTTCTTC.

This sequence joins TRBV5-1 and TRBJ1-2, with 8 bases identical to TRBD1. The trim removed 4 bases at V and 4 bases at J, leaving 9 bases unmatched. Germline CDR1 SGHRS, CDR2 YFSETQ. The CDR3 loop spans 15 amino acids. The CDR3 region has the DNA TGCGCCAGCAGCGACCGACAGGGGAGTCCCTATGGCTACACCTTC. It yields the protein CASSDRQGSPYGYTF.

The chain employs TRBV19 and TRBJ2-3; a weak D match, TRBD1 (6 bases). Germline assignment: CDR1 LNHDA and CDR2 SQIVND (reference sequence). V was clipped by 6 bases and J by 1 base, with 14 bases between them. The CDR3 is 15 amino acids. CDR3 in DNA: TGTGCCAGTAGCGAGACAGGCTTTGGCACAGATACGCAGTATTTT. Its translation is CASSETGFGTDTQYF.

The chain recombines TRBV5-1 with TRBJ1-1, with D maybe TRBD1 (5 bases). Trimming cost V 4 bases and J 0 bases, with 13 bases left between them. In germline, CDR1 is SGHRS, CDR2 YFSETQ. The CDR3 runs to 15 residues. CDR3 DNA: TGCGCCAGCAGCACGGTGGGACCCATGAACACTGAAGCTTTCTTT. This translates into CASSTVGPMNTEAFF.

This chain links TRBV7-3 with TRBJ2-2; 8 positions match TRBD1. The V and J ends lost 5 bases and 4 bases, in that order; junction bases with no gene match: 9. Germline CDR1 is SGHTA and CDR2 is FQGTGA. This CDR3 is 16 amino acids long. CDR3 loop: CASSARGRVGTGELFF. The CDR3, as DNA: TGTGCCAGCAGCGCCAGGGGGCGCGTCGGCACCGGGGAGCTGTTTTTT. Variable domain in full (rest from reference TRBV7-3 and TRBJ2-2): GAGVSQTPSNKVTEKGKYVELRCDPISGHTALYWYRQSLGQGPEFLIYFQGTGAADDSGLPNDRFFAVRPEGSVSTLKIQRTERGDSAVYLCASSARGRVGTGELFFGEGSRLTVL.

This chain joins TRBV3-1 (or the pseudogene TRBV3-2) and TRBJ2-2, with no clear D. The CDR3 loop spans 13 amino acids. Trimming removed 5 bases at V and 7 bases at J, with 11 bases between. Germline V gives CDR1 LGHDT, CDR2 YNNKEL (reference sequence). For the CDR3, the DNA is TGTGCCAGCAGCTCTCTTCCGGGCGGGGAGCTGTTTTTT. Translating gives CASSSLPGGELFF.

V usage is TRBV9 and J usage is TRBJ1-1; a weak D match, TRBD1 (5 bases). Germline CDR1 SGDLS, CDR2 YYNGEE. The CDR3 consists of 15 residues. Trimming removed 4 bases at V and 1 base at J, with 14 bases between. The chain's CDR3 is CASSPRDFGNTEAFF. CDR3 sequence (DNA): TGTGCCAGCAGCCCGAGGGACTTCGGGAACACTGAAGCTTTCTTT.

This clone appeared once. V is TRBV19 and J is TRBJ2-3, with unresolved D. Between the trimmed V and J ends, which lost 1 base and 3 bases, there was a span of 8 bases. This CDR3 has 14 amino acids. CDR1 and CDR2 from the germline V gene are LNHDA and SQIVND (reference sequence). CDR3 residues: CASSIGSRTDTQYF. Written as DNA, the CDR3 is TGTGCCAGTAGTATAGGGTCTAGGACAGATACGCAGTATTTT.

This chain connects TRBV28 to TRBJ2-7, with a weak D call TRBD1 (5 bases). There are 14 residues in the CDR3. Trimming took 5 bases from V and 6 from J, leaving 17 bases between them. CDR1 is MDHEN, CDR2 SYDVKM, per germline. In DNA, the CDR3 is TGTGCCAGCAGTCCTCCTCAGGGTCCACTCGAGCAGTACTTC. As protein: CASSPPQGPLEQYF.

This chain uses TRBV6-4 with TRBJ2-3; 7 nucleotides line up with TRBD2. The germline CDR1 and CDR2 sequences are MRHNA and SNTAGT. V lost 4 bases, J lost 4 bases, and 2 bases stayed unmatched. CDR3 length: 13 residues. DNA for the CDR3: TGTGCCAGCAGTGGACTAGCCGCAGATACGCAGTATTTT. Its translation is CASSGLAADTQYF.

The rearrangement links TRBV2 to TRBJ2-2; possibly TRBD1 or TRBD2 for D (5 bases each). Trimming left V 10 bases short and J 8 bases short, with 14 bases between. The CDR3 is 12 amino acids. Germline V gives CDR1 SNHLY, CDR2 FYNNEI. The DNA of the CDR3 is TGTGCCACCTTGTCCGGGGCTGGGGAGCTGTTTTTT. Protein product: CATLSGAGELFF.

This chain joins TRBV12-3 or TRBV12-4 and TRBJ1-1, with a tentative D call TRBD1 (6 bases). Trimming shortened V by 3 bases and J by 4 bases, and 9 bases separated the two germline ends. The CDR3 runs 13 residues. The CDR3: CASSLQGITEAFF. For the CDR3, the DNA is TGTGCCAGCAGTTTGCAGGGGATCACTGAAGCTTTCTTT.

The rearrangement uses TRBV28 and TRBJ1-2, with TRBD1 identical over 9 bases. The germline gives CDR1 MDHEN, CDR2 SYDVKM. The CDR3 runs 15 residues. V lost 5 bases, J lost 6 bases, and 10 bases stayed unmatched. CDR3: CASSPPGQGWDGYTF. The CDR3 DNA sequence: TGTGCCAGCAGTCCCCCCGGACAGGGGTGGGATGGCTACACCTTC.

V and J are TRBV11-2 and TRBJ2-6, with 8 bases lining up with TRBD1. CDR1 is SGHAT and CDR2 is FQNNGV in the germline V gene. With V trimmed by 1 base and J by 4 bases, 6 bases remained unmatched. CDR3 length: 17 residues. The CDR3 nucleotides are TGTGCCAGCAGCTTAGGGACAGGGAATCTCGGGGCCAACGTCCTGACTTTC. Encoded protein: CASSLGTGNLGANVLTF.

The CDR3 sequence is CASSLGDLAGDPKFLSSSYNEQFF. As DNA, the CDR3 is TGCGCCAGCAGCTTGGGAGATCTAGCGGGGGACCCGAAGTTTTTATCGAGCTCCTACAATGAGCAGTTCTTC. The chain recombines TRBV5-1 with TRBJ2-1; 10 bases map to TRBD2. There are 24 residues in the CDR3. V gave up 0 bases and J gave up 0 bases; unmatched junction bases: 24. The germline CDR1 and CDR2 sequences are SGHRS and YFSETQ.

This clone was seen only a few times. DNA for the CDR3: TGTGCCAGCAATGGGGATAGCGGGAGAATATCCTACGAGCAGTACTTC. This translates into CASNGDSGRISYEQYF. V is TRBV2 and J is TRBJ2-7, with 9 positions matching TRBD2. The CDR3 spans 16 residues. V shed 7 bases and J 1 base; nucleotides not matched to a gene: 11. Germline V gene lookup returns CDR1 SNHLY and CDR2 FYNNEI.

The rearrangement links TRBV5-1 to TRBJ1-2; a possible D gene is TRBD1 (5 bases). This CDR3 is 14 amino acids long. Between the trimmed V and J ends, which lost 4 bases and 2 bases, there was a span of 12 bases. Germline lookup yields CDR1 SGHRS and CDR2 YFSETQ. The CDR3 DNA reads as TGCGCCAGCAGCCCCACGGGGGGAAACTATGGCTACACCTTC. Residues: CASSPTGGNYGYTF.

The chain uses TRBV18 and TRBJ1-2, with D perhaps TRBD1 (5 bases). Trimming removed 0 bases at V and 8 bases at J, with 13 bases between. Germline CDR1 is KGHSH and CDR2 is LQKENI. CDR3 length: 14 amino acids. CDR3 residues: CASSPPLGRYGYTF. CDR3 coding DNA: TGTGCCAGCTCACCACCTTTGGGGCGGTACGGCTACACCTTC.

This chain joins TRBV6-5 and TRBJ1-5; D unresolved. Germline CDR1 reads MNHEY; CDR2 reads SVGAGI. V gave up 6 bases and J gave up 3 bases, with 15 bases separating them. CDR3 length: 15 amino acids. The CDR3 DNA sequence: TGTGCCAGCAGGGGCCACGGTCCGGACAATCAGCCCCAGCATTTT. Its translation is CASRGHGPDNQPQHF.

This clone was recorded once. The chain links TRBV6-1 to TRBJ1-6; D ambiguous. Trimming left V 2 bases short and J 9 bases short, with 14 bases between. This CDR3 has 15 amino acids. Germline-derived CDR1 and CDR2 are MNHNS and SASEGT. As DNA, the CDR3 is TGTGCCAGCAGTGAACTTCGGGCCGAAAGTTCACCCCTCCACTTT. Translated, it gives CASSELRAESSPLHF.

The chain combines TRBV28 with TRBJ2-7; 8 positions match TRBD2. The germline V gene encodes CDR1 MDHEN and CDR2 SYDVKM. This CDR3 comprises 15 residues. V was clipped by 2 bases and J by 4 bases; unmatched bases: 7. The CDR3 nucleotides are TGTGCCAGCAGTTTAACGTCTAGCGGGCAGTACGAGCAGTACTTC. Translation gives CASSLTSSGQYEQYF. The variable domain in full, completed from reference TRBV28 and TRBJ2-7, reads DVKVTQSSRYLVKRTGEKVFLECVQDMDHENMFWYRQDPGLGLRLIYFSYDVKMKEKGDIPEGYSVSREKKERFSLILESASTNQTSMYLCASSLTSSGQYEQYFGPGTRLTVT.

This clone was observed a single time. The CDR3 here is CASSLVSGAGNTIYF. The CDR3 DNA reads TGTGCCAGCAGCTTAGTTTCGGGAGCCGGAAACACCATATATTTT. The gene calls are TRBV7-9 and TRBJ1-3; no clear D. Germline CDR1 SEHNR, CDR2 FQNEAQ (reference sequence). The CDR3 length is 15 residues. Trimming left V 1 base short and J 4 bases short, with 11 bases between.